This T cell receptor beta chain was retrieved from a study of T-cell memory formation after mild COVID-19. Looking at the study overall: TCR clusters were mostly confined to one donor each. General study points: While clones contracting from day 15 to 85 were balanced between CD4 and CD8, later expanders leaned CD4+. Some responding clones appeared in pre-infection memory, suggesting cross-reactive memory joined.

This clonotype is medium-sized. Its antigen is unknown. The germline gives CDR1 DFQATT, CDR2 SNEGSKA (reference sequence). This CDR3 is built from 13 residues. V gave up 6 bases and J gave up 2 bases, with 13 bases separating them. cDNA libraries for TCR alpha and TCR beta, carrying sample barcodes and UMIs, came from 5'RACE with constant-segment primers. Each CDR3 protein gets one entry after TCRdb re-called the 5' RACE reads with MiXCR. The sample lists fewer than 5,000 distinct CDR3 sequences; less than 30% were seen once. The receptor was derived from an adult who had mild COVID-19 (a few samples of this study predate the infection). Cell type and time point are not known. The chain joins TRBV20-1 to TRBJ1-2; maybe TRBD1 (5 bases). What was sequenced was PBMCs or a T cell subset sorted from them (not recorded which). DNA for the CDR3: TGCAGTGCGCTCAGGGAGTGGAACTATGGCTACACCTTC. Translation gives CSALREWNYGYTF.